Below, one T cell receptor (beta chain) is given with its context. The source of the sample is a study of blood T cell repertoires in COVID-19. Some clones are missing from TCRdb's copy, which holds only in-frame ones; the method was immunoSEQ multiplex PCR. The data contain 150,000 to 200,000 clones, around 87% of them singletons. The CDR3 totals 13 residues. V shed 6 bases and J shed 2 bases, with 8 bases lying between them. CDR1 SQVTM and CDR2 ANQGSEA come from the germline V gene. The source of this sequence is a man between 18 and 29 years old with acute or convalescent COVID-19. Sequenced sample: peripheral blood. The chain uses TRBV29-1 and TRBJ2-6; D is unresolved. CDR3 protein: CSVPTAGANVLTF. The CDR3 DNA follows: TGCAGCGTCCCCACGGCTGGGGCCAACGTCCTGACTTTC.